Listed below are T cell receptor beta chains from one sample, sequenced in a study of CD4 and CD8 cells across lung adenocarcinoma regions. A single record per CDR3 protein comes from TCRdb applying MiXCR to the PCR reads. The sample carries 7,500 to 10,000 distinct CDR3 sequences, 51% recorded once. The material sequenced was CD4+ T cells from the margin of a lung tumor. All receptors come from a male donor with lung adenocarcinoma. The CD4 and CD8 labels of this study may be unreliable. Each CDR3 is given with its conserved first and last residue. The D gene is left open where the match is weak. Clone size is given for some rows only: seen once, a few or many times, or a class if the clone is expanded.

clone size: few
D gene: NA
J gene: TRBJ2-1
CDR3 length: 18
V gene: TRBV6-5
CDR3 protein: CASSYSFYVGYIWNEQFF
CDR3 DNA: TGTGCCAGCAGTTACTCATTTTACGTGGGGTATATTTGGAATGAGCAGTTCTTC

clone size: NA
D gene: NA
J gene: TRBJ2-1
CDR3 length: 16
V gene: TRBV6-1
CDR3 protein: CASSEWPDGSIYEQFF
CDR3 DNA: TGTGCCAGCAGTGAATGGCCTGACGGATCGATCTATGAGCAGTTCTTC

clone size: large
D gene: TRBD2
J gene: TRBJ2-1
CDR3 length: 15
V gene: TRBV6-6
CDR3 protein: CASSPASGGYNEQFF
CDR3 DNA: TGTGCCAGCAGCCCGGCTAGCGGGGGTTACAATGAGCAGTTCTTC

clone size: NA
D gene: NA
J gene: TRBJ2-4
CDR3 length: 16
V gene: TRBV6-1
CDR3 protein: CASMLDADLAKNTQYF
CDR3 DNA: TGTGCCAGCATGCTAGACGCAGACCTTGCCAAAAACACTCAGTACTTC

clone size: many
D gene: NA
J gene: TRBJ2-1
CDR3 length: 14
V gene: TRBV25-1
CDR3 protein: CASSDYSVGNEQFF
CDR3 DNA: TGTGCCAGCAGTGACTATAGCGTCGGCAATGAGCAGTTCTTC

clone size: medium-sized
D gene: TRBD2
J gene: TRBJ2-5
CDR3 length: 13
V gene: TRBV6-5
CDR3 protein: CASSYAGAETQYF
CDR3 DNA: TGTGCCAGCAGTTACGCGGGAGCGGAGACCCAGTACTTC

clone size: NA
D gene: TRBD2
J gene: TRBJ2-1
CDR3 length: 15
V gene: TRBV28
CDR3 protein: CASSFWLAGAEEQFF
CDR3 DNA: TGTGCCAGCAGTTTTTGGCTAGCGGGAGCGGAGGAGCAGTTCTTC

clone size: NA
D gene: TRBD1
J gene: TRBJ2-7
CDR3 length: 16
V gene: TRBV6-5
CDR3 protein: CASSLTPGGASYEQYF
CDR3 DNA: TGTGCCAGCAGTTTAACACCAGGGGGCGCCTCCTACGAGCAGTACTTC

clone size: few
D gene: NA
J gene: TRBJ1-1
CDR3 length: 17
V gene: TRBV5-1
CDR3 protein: CASSFRAPGEENTEAFF
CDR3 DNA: TGCGCCAGCAGCTTTCGGGCACCGGGGGAGGAGAACACTGAAGCTTTCTTT

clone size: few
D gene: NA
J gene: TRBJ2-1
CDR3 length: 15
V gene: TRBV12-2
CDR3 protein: CASRQTSGSENEQFF
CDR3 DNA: TGTGCAAGTCGTCAGACTAGCGGGAGTGAGAATGAGCAGTTCTTC

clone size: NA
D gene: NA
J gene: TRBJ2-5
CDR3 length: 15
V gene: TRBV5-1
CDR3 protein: CASSLEDGRQETQYF
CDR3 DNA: TGCGCCAGCAGCTTGGAGGACGGCCGACAAGAGACCCAGTACTTC

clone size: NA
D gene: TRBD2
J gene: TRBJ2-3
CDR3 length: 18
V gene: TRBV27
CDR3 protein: CASSTGLAGGIGTDTQYF
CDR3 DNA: TGTGCCAGCAGTACGGGACTAGCGGGGGGGATCGGCACAGATACGCAGTATTTT

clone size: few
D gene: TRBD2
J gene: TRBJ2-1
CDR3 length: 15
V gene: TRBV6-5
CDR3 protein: CASSLTSISYNEQFF
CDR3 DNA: TGTGCCAGCAGTTTGACTAGCATAAGTTACAATGAGCAGTTCTTC

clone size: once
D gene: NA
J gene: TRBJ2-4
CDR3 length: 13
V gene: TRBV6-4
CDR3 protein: CASGLGAKNTQYF
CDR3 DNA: TGTGCCAGCGGGCTGGGAGCCAAAAATACGCAGTACTTC

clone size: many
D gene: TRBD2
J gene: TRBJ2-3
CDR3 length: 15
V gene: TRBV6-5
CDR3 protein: CASSYKGLATDTQYF
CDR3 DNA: TGTGCCAGCAGTTACAAAGGACTAGCAACAGATACGCAGTATTTT

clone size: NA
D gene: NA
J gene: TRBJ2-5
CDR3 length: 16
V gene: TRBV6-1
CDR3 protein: CASSGGGNTIQETQYF
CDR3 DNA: TGTGCCAGCAGTGGAGGAGGAAATACCATACAAGAGACCCAGTACTTC

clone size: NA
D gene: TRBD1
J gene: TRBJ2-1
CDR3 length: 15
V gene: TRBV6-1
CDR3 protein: CASSAKGTGGFEQFF
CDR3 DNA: TGTGCCAGCAGTGCAAAAGGGACAGGTGGGTTTGAGCAGTTCTTC

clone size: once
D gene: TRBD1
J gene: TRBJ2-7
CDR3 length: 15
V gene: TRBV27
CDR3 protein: CASSAGTVPSYEQYF
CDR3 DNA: TGTGCCAGCAGTGCCGGGACAGTACCCTCCTACGAGCAGTACTTC

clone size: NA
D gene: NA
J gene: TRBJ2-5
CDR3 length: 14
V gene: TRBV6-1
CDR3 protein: CAGSAGSGKDTQYF
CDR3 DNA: TGTGCGGGCAGTGCGGGCTCTGGCAAAGATACGCAGTACTTC

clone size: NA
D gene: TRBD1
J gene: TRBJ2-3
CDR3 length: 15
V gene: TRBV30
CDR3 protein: CASFRGLWATNTQYF
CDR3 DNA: TGTGCCTCCTTTAGGGGGCTGTGGGCAACAAACACGCAGTATTTC

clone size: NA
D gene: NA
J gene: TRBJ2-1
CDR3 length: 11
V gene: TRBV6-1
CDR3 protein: CASSLSNEQFF
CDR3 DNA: TGTGCCAGCAGCTTGAGCAATGAGCAGTTCTTC

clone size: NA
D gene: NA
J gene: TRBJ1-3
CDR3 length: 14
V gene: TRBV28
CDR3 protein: CASSKDISGNTIYF
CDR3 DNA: TGTGCCAGCAGTAAGGACATCTCTGGAAACACCATATATTTT

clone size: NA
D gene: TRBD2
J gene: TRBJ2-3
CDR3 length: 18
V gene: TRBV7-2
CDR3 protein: CASSFGFPSGGDTDTQYF
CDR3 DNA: TGTGCCAGCAGCTTCGGATTTCCTAGCGGGGGGGACACAGATACGCAGTATTTT

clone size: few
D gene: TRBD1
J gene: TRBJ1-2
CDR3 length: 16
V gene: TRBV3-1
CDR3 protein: CASSLGQGGFGYGYTF
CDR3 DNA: TGTGCCAGCAGCCTTGGACAGGGGGGCTTCGGCTATGGCTACACCTTC

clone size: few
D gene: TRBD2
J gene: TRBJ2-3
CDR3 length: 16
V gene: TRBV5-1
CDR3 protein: CASSLGRGGGTDTQYF
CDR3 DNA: TGCGCCAGCAGCTTGGGCCGGGGGGGCGGGACAGATACGCAGTATTTT

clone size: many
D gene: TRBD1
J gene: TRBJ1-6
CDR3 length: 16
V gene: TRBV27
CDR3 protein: CASSPMTGTVSSPLHF
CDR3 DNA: TGTGCCAGCAGTCCGATGACAGGGACAGTCAGTTCACCCCTCCACTTT

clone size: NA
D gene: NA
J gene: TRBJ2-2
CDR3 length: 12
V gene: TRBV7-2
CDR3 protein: CASIPEAGELFF
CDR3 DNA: TGTGCCAGCATTCCCGAAGCCGGGGAGCTGTTTTTT

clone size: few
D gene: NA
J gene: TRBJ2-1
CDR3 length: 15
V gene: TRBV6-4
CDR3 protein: CASSVGGGTYNEQFF
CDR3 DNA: TGTGCCAGCAGTGTCGGCGGGGGCACCTACAATGAGCAGTTCTTC

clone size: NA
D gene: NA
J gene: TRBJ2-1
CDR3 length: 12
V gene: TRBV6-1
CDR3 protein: CASWTGYNEQFF
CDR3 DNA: TGTGCCAGCTGGACTGGTTACAATGAGCAGTTCTTC

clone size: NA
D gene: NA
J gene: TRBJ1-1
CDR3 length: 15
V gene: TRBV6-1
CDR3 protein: CASSQSQGQKTEAFF
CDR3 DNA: TGTGCCAGCAGTCAAAGTCAGGGTCAGAAAACTGAAGCTTTCTTT